Presented here are 29 T cell receptor beta chains from one specimen sequenced in a study of T cell responses to AZD1222 COVID-19 vaccine. Some clones are missing from TCRdb's copy, which holds only in-frame ones; the method was immunoSEQ multiplex PCR. The sample lists some 150,000 clones, approximately 90% occurring once. The sample in question was peripheral blood, obtained after recovery from COVID-19. All receptors come from an adult who had recovered from COVID-19.

The V call is TRBV4-1, the J call TRBJ2-1; D possibly corresponds to TRBD2 (5 bases). The CDR3 sequence is 15 residues long. CDR1 MGHRA and CDR2 YSYEKL come from the germline V gene. V was trimmed by 0 bases and J by 4 bases, leaving 10 bases between them. The CDR3 DNA reads as TGCGCCAGCAGCCAAGAGTGGACTCCGTACAATGAGCAGTTCTTC. Encoded protein: CASSQEWTPYNEQFF.

J is TRBJ1-2 and V is TRBV9; D is perhaps TRBD1 (5 bases). The CDR3 contains 17 residues. The V gene's germline CDR1 is SGDLS and CDR2 YYNGEE. V lost 0 bases to trimming and J lost 0 bases, with 15 bases between them. This CDR3 reads CASSVGVGGFSNYGYTF. The DNA of the CDR3 is TGTGCCAGCAGCGTAGGGGTGGGGGGATTCTCTAACTATGGCTACACCTTC. The whole variable domain, filled in from reference TRBV9 and TRBJ1-2, reads DSGVTQTPKHLITATGQRVTLRCSPRSGDLSVYWYQQSLDQGLQFLIQYYNGEERAKGNILERFSAQQFPDLHSELNLSSLELGDSALYFCASSVGVGGFSNYGYTFGSGTRLTVV.

The CDR3 sequence: CASSQQSSYNSPLHF. The CDR3 bases are TGTGCCAGCAGCCAACAGAGCTCCTATAATTCACCCCTCCACTTT. This chain links TRBV7-6 with TRBJ1-6; D is unresolved. V lost 5 bases, J lost 0 bases, and 8 bases lay in between. CDR1 and CDR2 from the germline V gene are SGHVS and FNYEAQ. The CDR3 has 15 residues.

The V and J genes are TRBV30 and TRBJ2-5, with no clear D. From germline, CDR1 is GTSNPN and CDR2 SVGIG (reference sequence). The CDR3 is made up of 13 amino acids. V gave up 1 base and J gave up 4 bases, with 10 bases separating them. CDR3 sequence reads: CAWSEVVGETQYF. CDR3 nucleotides: TGTGCCTGGAGTGAAGTCGTTGGAGAGACCCAGTACTTC.

The V call is TRBV9, the J call TRBJ2-4; the match to TRBD1 covers 8 bases. The germline V gene has CDR1 SGDLS and CDR2 YYNGEE. This CDR3 region has 16 residues. V shed 0 bases and J 6 bases; nucleotides not matched to a gene: 8. This CDR3 reads CASSVEPGGAGNIQYF. The DNA for the CDR3 is TGTGCCAGCAGCGTAGAGCCAGGGGGCGCGGGAAACATTCAGTACTTC.

V is TRBV5-1 and J is TRBJ1-1, with unresolved D. Germline lookup yields CDR1 SGHRS and CDR2 YFSETQ. CDR3 size: 15 residues. Deletions cut 2 bases from V and 4 bases from J, with 15 bases between. Here the CDR3 DNA reads TGCGCCAGCAGCTTTTTGAAAGGAAGAGGCACTGAAGCTTTCTTT. It specifies CASSFLKGRGTEAFF.

The chain employs TRBV5-5 and TRBJ1-3; TRBD1 might be the D (6 bases). Trimming removed 4 bases from V and 4 bases from J, with 12 bases in between. CDR1 and CDR2 from the germline V gene are SGHKS and YYEKEE (reference sequence). This CDR3 is 14 amino acids long. CDR3 protein: CASSHTGNGNTIYF. In nucleotides, the CDR3 is TGTGCCAGCAGCCACACAGGGAACGGAAACACCATATATTTT.

This rearrangement joins TRBV3-1 (or the pseudogene TRBV3-2) to TRBJ2-5; D is unclear. The CDR3 extends over 13 amino acids. Germline values: CDR1 LGHDT, CDR2 YNNKEL (reference sequence). The V and J ends lost 4 bases and 2 bases respectively, with 8 bases between them. CDR3 region: CASSPSTQETQYF. CDR3 nucleotide sequence: TGTGCCAGCAGCCCCTCTACTCAAGAGACCCAGTACTTC.

The rearrangement uses TRBV5-1 and TRBJ1-6, with TRBD1 identical over 8 bases. In germline, CDR1 is SGHRS, CDR2 YFSETQ. Trimming at V came to 0 bases and at J to 10 bases, leaving 6 bases not matched to a gene. The CDR3 runs 15 residues. CDR3 residues: CASSLDAGGRSPLHF. The CDR3 region has the DNA TGCGCCAGCAGCTTGGACGCAGGGGGCCGGTCACCCCTCCACTTT.

V and J are TRBV12-3 or TRBV12-4 and TRBJ2-7; D ambiguous. The CDR3 extends over 12 amino acids. V lost 2 bases and J 9 bases, leaving 11 bases between the germline ends. The CDR3 region is CASSLNRPLQYF. The CDR3 nucleotides read TGTGCCAGCAGTTTAAACCGGCCGCTGCAGTACTTC.

The V call is TRBV7-2, the J call TRBJ1-6, with D perhaps TRBD1 (6 bases). Per the germline V gene, CDR1 is SGHTA and CDR2 is FQGNSA. The CDR3 runs 15 residues. V gave up 5 bases and J gave up 5 bases, with 13 bases separating them. The CDR3 sequence is CASSGRGGDNSPLHF. The CDR3 nucleotides are TGTGCCAGCAGCGGCAGGGGTGGCGATAATTCACCCCTCCACTTT.

This clone was found many times. This sequence joins TRBV5-1 and TRBJ2-7; perhaps TRBD2 as D (5 bases). Germline V gene sequence: CDR1 SGHRS, CDR2 YFSETQ. Trimming left V 0 bases short and J 2 bases short, with 12 bases between. The CDR3 is 15 residues long. CDR3 sequence: CASSLEPGNTYEQYF. The CDR3 nucleotides read TGCGCCAGCAGCTTGGAACCGGGGAACACCTACGAGCAGTACTTC.

The genes are TRBV12-5 and TRBJ2-5, with D possibly matching TRBD1 (6 bases). The V end was cut by 5 bases, the J end by 4 bases, with 17 bases between. The CDR3 runs 15 residues. Per the germline V gene, CDR1 is LGHNT and CDR2 is FRNRAP. CDR3 amino acids: CASGPPAGVRETQYF. Here the CDR3 DNA reads TGTGCTAGTGGTCCCCCGGCAGGGGTACGAGAGACCCAGTACTTC.

This chain connects TRBV29-1 to TRBJ2-2; possible D gene TRBD1, 5 bases. Germline V gene lookup returns CDR1 SQVTM and CDR2 ANQGSEA. V lost 3 bases to trimming and J lost 0 bases, with 11 bases between them. The CDR3 is 15 residues long. CDR3 in DNA: TGCAGCGTTGAGCAGGGCCCGGCGAACACCGGGGAGCTGTTTTTT. Protein sequence: CSVEQGPANTGELFF.

The gene calls are TRBV27 and TRBJ1-1; D is unclear. Germline V gives CDR1 MNHEY, CDR2 SMNVEV (reference sequence). Trimming stripped 2 bases from V and 6 bases from J, with 10 bases between. This CDR3 is built from 13 residues. The CDR3 loop is CASSLSLGSEAFF. In nucleotides, the CDR3 is TGTGCCAGCAGTTTAAGTTTGGGTTCTGAAGCTTTCTTT.

The genes are TRBV3-1 (or the pseudogene TRBV3-2) and TRBJ2-2; perhaps TRBD2 as D (6 bases). The CDR3 is 17 residues long. V was trimmed by 1 base and J by 5 bases, leaving 17 bases between them. In germline, CDR1 is LGHDT, CDR2 YNNKEL (reference sequence). The CDR3 region has the DNA TGTGCCAGCAGCCAAGGGTTTGGCGGGACGGCAACCGGGGAGCTGTTTTTT. It specifies CASSQGFGGTATGELFF.

V gene TRBV5-4 combines with J gene TRBJ1-1; 7 nucleotides line up with TRBD1. The CDR3 spans 14 residues. With 0 bases clipped from V and 7 bases from J, the junction kept 6 bases outside the gene matches. Germline assignment: CDR1 SGHNT and CDR2 YYREEE (reference sequence). The CDR3 bases are TGTGCCAGCAGCTTGGGGGGACAGATGAATGAAGCTTTCTTT. It codes for CASSLGGQMNEAFF. Complete variable domain (other parts from reference TRBV5-4 and TRBJ1-1): ETGVTQSPTHLIKTRGQQVTLRCSSQSGHNTVSWYQQALGQGPQFIFQYYREEENGRGNFPPRFSGLQFPNYSSELNVNALELDDSALYLCASSLGGQMNEAFFGQGTRLTVV.

Concerning this clone itself: Compared with germline, one end of the junction differs, possibly owing to a read error. V and J are TRBV7-7 and TRBJ2-1, with 7 positions matching TRBD2. This CDR3 contains 16 residues. Germline lookup yields CDR1 SSHAT and CDR2 FNYEAQ (reference sequence). The CDR3 DNA is TGTGCTAGCAGCTTAAAGTGGGGGGGGACTTACAATGAGCAGTTCTTC. It encodes CASSLKWGGTYNEQFF. The whole variable domain, filled in from reference TRBV7-7 and TRBJ2-1, reads GAGVSQSPRYKVTKRGQDVTLRCDPISSHATLYWYQQALGQGPEFLTYFNYEAQPDKSGLPSDRFSAERPEGSISTLTIQRTEQRDSAMYRCASSLKWGGTYNEQFFGPGTRLTVL.

The chain links TRBV2 to TRBJ2-1; 8 bases fit TRBD2. CDR3 length: 15 amino acids. Losses at the gene ends were 7 bases for V and 3 bases for J; bases not matched to a gene: 8. Per germline, CDR1 SNHLY and CDR2 FYNNEI. DNA of the CDR3: TGTGCCAGCATGAAAGGACGGGGGGGCTACAATGAGCAGTTCTTC. This codes for CASMKGRGGYNEQFF. Full variable domain (rest looked up from reference TRBV2 and TRBJ2-1): EPEVTQTPSHQVTQMGQEVILRCVPISNHLYFYWYRQILGQKVEFLVSFYNNEISEKSEIFDDQFSVERPDGSNFTLKIRSTKLEDSAMYFCASMKGRGGYNEQFFGPGTRLTVL.

To note about this clone: An end of the junction does not agree with germline; a read error may underlie this. V and J are TRBV28 and TRBJ2-7; D is ambiguous. The CDR3 loop spans 13 amino acids. Germline CDR1 reads MDHEN; CDR2 reads SYDVKM. The CDR3 is CVSSQATTYEQYF. The CDR3 DNA reads TGTGTCAGCAGTCAAGCAACCACCTACGAGCAGTACTTC.

The V gene is TRBV7-2, the J gene TRBJ1-2; TRBD1 might be the D (5 bases). CDR3 length: 15 residues. CDR1 SGHTA and CDR2 FQGNSA come from the germline V gene. V lost 8 bases and J lost 3, with 19 bases in between. The CDR3 DNA reads TGTGCCAGCCTTGAGTTGGGACCCTCCTACTATGGCTACACCTTC. It yields the protein CASLELGPSYYGYTF.

The gene calls are TRBV27 and TRBJ2-2, with D perhaps matching TRBD2 (6 bases). CDR3 length equals 17 residues. Germline-derived CDR1 and CDR2 are MNHEY and SMNVEV (reference sequence). V gave up 2 bases and J gave up 6 bases, with 19 bases separating them. CDR3 sequence: CASSLLGVAERAGELFF. The CDR3 DNA follows: TGTGCCAGCAGTTTACTTGGGGTAGCGGAGAGGGCCGGGGAGCTGTTTTTT.

This chain joins TRBV4-1 and TRBJ2-1, with 15 bases that match TRBD2. V trimming: 3 bases; J trimming: 4 bases; junction bases outside the gene matches: 10. The CDR3 has 19 amino acids. Per the germline V gene, CDR1 is MGHRA and CDR2 is YSYEKL. The CDR3 DNA reads as TGCGCCAGCAGCCACCCCGGACTAGCGGGGGGGCCCTATTACAATGAGCAGTTCTTC. Amino acids: CASSHPGLAGGPYYNEQFF.

The V and J genes are TRBV21-1 and TRBJ2-7; TRBD2, the table's D call, was not compared with the DNA. TRBV21-1 is flagged as a pseudogene. The CDR3 consists of 15 residues. CDR3 amino acids: CASSKACGVVYEQYF. The CDR3 nucleotides read TGTGCCAGCAGCAAAGCTTGCGGGGTAGTTTACGAGCAGTACTTC.

Worth noting for this clone: This same CDR3 is encoded by further DNA sequences in the sample. V usage is TRBV28 and J usage is TRBJ2-1; D uncertain. The germline V gene has CDR1 MDHEN and CDR2 SYDVKM. Trimming pared 2 bases from V and 0 bases from J, leaving 5 bases between. The CDR3 runs 14 residues. CDR3 DNA: TGTGCCAGCAGTTTACGGAGCTCCTACAATGAGCAGTTCTTC. The encoded protein is CASSLRSSYNEQFF.

This chain connects TRBV27 to TRBJ2-7; tentative D call: TRBD2 (5 bases). Between the trimmed V and J ends, which lost 5 bases and 3 bases, there was a span of 11 bases. The CDR3 extends over 13 amino acids. Germline CDR1 MNHEY, CDR2 SMNVEV (reference sequence). Here the CDR3 DNA reads TGTGCCAGCAGTGAAAGTGGACTCTACGAGCAGTACTTC. It encodes CASSESGLYEQYF.

This chain uses TRBV19 with TRBJ1-1; D unclear. CDR1 is LNHDA, CDR2 SQIVND, per germline (reference sequence). Trimming left V 3 bases short and J 5 bases short, with 10 bases between. The CDR3 consists of 13 residues. CDR3: CASSIEGGTEAFF. CDR3 nucleotides: TGTGCCAGTAGTATTGAGGGTGGTACTGAAGCTTTCTTT.

This clone was seen once. The V call is TRBV28, the J call TRBJ2-3; D is perhaps TRBD2 (6 bases). V lost 6 bases to trimming and J lost 4 bases, with 11 bases between them. Germline assignment: CDR1 MDHEN and CDR2 SYDVKM. This CDR3 contains 13 residues. The CDR3 nucleotides are TGTGCCAGCAGATTGACGGGGGCAGATACGCAGTATTTT. Protein product: CASRLTGADTQYF.

The genes are TRBV9 and TRBJ1-2, with no clear D. The CDR3 totals 11 residues. CDR1 and CDR2 (germline): SGDLS, YYNGEE. V was cut by 6 bases and J by 7 bases, with 10 bases left in between. The CDR3 nucleotides are TGTGCCAGCACCCGAGGTGGTGGCTACACCTTC. It is translated as CASTRGGGYTF.